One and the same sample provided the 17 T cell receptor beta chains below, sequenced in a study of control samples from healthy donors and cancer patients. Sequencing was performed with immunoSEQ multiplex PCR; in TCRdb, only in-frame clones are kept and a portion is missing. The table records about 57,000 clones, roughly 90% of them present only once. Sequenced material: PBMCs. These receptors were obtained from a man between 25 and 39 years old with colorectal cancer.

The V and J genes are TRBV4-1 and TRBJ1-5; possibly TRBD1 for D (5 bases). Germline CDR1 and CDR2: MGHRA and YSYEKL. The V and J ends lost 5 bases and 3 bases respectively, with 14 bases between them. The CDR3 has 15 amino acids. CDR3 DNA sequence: TGCGCCAGCAGCGAACGGGGCCTGATCAATCAGCCCCAGCATTTT. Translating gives CASSERGLINQPQHF.

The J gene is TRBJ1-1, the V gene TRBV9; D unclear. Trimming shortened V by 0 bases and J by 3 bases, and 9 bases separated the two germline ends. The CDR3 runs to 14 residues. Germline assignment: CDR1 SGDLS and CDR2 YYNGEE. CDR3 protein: CASSVEADHTEAFF. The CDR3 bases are TGTGCCAGCAGCGTAGAAGCAGACCACACTGAAGCTTTCTTT.

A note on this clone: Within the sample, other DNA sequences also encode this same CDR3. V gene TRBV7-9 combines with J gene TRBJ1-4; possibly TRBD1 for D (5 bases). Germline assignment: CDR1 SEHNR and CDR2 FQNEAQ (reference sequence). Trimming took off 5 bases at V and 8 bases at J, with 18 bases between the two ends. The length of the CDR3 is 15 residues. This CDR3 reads CASSRAGAGAEKLFF. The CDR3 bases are TGTGCCAGCAGCAGGGCCGGGGCAGGCGCAGAAAAACTGTTTTTT.

The CDR3 nucleotides are TGTGCCAGTAGTATACCGGGGGCGAGGGTGTCCGGGGAGCTGTTTTTT. This gives the protein CASSIPGARVSGELFF. This chain joins TRBV19 and TRBJ2-2, with D tentatively TRBD1 or TRBD2 (6 bases each). Trimming took 2 bases from V and 6 from J, leaving 16 bases between them. The CDR3 loop spans 16 amino acids. CDR1 is LNHDA, CDR2 SQIVND, per germline (reference sequence).

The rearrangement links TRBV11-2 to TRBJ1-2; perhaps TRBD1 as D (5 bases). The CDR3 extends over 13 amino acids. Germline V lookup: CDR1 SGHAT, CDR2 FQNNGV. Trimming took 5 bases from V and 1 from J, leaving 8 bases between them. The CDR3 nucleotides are TGTGCCAGCAGCGACGGGGGTAACTATGGCTACACCTTC. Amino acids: CASSDGGNYGYTF.

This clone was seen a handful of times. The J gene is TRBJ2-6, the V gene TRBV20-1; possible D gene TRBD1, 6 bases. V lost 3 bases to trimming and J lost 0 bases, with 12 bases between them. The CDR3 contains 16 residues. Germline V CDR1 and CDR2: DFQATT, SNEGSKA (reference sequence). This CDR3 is CSASSGTPSGANVLTF. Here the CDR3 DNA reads TGCAGTGCTAGTTCGGGGACACCCTCTGGGGCCAACGTCCTGACTTTC.

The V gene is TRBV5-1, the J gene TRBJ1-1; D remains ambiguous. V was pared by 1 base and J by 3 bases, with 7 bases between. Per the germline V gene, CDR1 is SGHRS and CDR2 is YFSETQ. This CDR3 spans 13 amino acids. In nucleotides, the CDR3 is TGCGCCAGCAGCTTGAGGTGGGACACTGAAGCTTTCTTT. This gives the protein CASSLRWDTEAFF.

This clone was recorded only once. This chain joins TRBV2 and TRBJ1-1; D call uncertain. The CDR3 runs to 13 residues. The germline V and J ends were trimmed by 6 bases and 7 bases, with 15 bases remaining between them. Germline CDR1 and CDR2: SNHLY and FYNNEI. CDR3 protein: CASSRRVQLEAFF. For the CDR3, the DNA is TGTGCCAGCAGCCGTCGAGTGCAACTTGAAGCTTTCTTT.

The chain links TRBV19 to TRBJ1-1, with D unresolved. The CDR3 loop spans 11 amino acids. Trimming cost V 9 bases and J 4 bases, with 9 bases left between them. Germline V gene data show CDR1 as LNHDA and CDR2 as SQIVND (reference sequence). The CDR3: CASRLGTEAFF. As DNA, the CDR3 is TGTGCCAGCAGGTTGGGCACTGAAGCTTTCTTT.

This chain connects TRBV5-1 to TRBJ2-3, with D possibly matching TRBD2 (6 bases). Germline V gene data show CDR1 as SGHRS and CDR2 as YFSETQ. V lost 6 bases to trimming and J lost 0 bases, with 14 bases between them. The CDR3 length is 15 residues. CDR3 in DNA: TGCGCCAGCAACTTAGGAGGGCCTAGCACAGATACGCAGTATTTT. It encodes CASNLGGPSTDTQYF.

CDR3 residues: CASSRQVARGLIVAFF. Written as DNA, the CDR3 is TGTGCCAGCAGTCGACAGGTGGCCAGGGGTTTAATTGTGGCTTTCTTT. This chain connects TRBV5-5 to TRBJ1-1, with D possibly TRBD1 on 6 matching bases. Trimming removed 5 bases at V and 11 bases at J, with 28 bases between. This CDR3 is 16 amino acids long. In germline, CDR1 is SGHKS, CDR2 YYEKEE (reference sequence). The full variable domain, rest sourced from reference TRBV5-5 and TRBJ1-1, is DAGVTQSPTHLIKTRGQQVTLRCSPISGHKSVSWYQQVLGQGPQFIFQYYEKEERGRGNFPDRFSARQFPNYSSELNVNALLLGDSALYLCASSRQVARGLIVAFFGQGTRLTVV.

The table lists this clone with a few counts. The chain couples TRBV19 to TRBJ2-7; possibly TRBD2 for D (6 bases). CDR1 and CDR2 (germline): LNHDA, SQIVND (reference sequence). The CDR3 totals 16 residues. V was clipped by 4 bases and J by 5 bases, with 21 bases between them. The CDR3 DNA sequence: TGTGCCAGTAGTACCGCCCGGGGGACGGCCAGCGACGAGCAGTACTTC. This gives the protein CASSTARGTASDEQYF.

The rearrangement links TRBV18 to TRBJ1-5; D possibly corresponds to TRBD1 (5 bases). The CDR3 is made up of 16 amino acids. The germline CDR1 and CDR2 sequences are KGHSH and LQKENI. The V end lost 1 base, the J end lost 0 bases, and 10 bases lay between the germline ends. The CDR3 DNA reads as TGTGCCAGCTCACCACAGGGGTCTAATAGCAATCAGCCCCAGCATTTT. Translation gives CASSPQGSNSNQPQHF.

The chain's CDR3 is CASTYIGGTLFQETQYF. In DNA form, the CDR3 reads TGTGCCAGCACCTATATCGGGGGGACCCTTTTTCAAGAGACCCAGTACTTC. The rearrangement links TRBV3-1 (or the pseudogene TRBV3-2) to TRBJ2-5; 7 bases line up with TRBD2. Per the germline V gene, CDR1 is LGHDT and CDR2 is YNNKEL (reference sequence). The CDR3 sequence is 17 residues long. Losses at the gene ends were 7 bases for V and 2 bases for J; bases not matched to a gene: 16.

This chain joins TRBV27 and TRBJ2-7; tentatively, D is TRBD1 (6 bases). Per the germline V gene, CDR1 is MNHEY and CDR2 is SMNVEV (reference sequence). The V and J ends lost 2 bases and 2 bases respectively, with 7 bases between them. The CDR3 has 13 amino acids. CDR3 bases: TGTGCCAGCAGTTTAGCAGGGGCCTACGAGCAGTACTTC. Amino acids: CASSLAGAYEQYF.

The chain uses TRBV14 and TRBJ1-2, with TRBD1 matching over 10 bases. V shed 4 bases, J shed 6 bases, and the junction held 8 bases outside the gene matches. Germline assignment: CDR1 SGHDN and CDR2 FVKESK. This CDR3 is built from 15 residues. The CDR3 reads CASSLGQGESHGYTF. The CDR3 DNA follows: TGTGCCAGCAGCCTAGGACAGGGGGAAAGCCATGGCTACACCTTC. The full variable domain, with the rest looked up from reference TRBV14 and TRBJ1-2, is EAGVTQFPSHSVIEKGQTVTLRCDPISGHDNLYWYRRVMGKEIKFLLHFVKESKQDESGMPNNRFLAERTGGTYSTLKVQPAELEDSGVYFCASSLGQGESHGYTFGSGTRLTVV.

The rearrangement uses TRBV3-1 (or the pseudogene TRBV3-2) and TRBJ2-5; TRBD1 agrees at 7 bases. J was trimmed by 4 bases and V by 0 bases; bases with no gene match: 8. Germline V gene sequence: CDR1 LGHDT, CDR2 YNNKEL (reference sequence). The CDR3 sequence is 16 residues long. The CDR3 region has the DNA TGTGCCAGCAGCCAAGATATAAGACAGGGAGCAGAGACCCAGTACTTC. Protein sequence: CASSQDIRQGAETQYF.